A single sample gave rise to the 19 T cell receptor beta chains below, sequenced in a study of shared clonotypes between healthy human individuals. Sequencing was performed with immunoSEQ multiplex PCR; in TCRdb, only in-frame clones are kept and a portion is missing. The table shows millions of clones, with more than 85% occurring only once. Sequencing input: naive CD4+ T cells from PBMCs. Subset meaning: CD45RA+ positively selected. These receptors were taken from a man between 18 and 29 years old in good health. Some clones in this sample may be carry-over from other donors' samples.

J is TRBJ2-1 and V is TRBV7-2; 7 bases map to TRBD2. Germline V gene sequence: CDR1 SGHTA, CDR2 FQGNSA. The J segment lost 2 bases and the V segment lost 5 bases, leaving 12 bases of the junction unmatched. This CDR3 is 17 amino acids long. The CDR3 bases are TGTGCCAGCAGCCCCACCCTGGGGGGGATCGCCTACAATGAGCAGTTCTTC. Protein sequence: CASSPTLGGIAYNEQFF.

This chain links TRBV7-2 with TRBJ2-1; perhaps TRBD2 as D (5 bases). In germline, CDR1 is SGHTA, CDR2 FQGNSA. CDR3 size: 15 residues. Trimming shortened V by 3 bases and J by 3 bases, and 12 bases separated the two germline ends. This chain's CDR3 is CASSLSRTHYNEQFF. For the CDR3, the DNA is TGTGCCAGCAGCTTGAGTAGGACTCACTACAATGAGCAGTTCTTC. The whole variable domain, remainder taken from reference TRBV7-2 and TRBJ2-1, is GAGVSQSPSNKVTEKGKDVELRCDPISGHTALYWYRQSLGQGLEFLIYFQGNSAPDKSGLPSDRFSAERTGGSVSTLTIQRTQQEDSAVYLCASSLSRTHYNEQFFGPGTRLTVL.

Worth noting for this clone: Other DNA sequences within the sample encode an identical CDR3. The chain's CDR3 is CASSLTRGYNEQFF. CDR3 nucleotides: TGTGCCAGCTCGCTTACCCGGGGGTACAATGAGCAGTTCTTC. This chain connects TRBV18 to TRBJ2-1; D might be TRBD2 (6 bases). CDR1 is KGHSH and CDR2 is LQKENI in the germline V gene. V shed 6 bases and J shed 4 bases, with 13 bases lying between them. This CDR3 has 14 residues.

A word on this clone: The sample contains more than one DNA sequence encoding this CDR3. This chain connects TRBV28 to TRBJ1-2; a weak D match, TRBD1 (6 bases). CDR3 size: 14 residues. V gave up 1 base and J gave up 5 bases, with 11 bases separating them. CDR1 is MDHEN, CDR2 SYDVKM, per germline. The CDR3 protein is CASSLSGRGYGYTF. In DNA, the CDR3 is TGTGCCAGCAGTTTATCTGGCAGGGGATATGGCTACACCTTC.

The V and J genes are TRBV11-2 and TRBJ2-5; D tentatively reads TRBD1 or TRBD2 (6 bases each). The CDR3 has 14 residues. Trimming took off 0 bases at V and 7 bases at J, with 12 bases between the two ends. From germline, CDR1 is SGHAT and CDR2 FQNNGV. The CDR3 DNA reads as TGTGCCAGCAGCTTAGACCCTGGAGGGGGGACCCAGTACTTC. This gives the protein CASSLDPGGGTQYF.

The V and J genes are TRBV27 and TRBJ1-4; D might be TRBD1 (6 bases). The germline gives CDR1 MNHEY, CDR2 SMNVEV (reference sequence). The CDR3 totals 15 residues. V lost 0 bases and J lost 8, with 13 bases in between. CDR3 residues: CASSLSGGAREKLFF. CDR3 nucleotides: TGTGCCAGCAGTTTATCAGGGGGGGCTAGGGAAAAACTGTTTTTT.

This rearrangement joins TRBV10-3 to TRBJ1-1; no clear D gene. The V and J ends lost 0 bases and 0 bases respectively, with 14 bases between them. In germline, CDR1 is ENHRY, CDR2 SYGVKD. The CDR3 spans 17 residues. CDR3 sequence: CAISESGPPRVNTEAFF. For the CDR3, the DNA is TGTGCCATCAGTGAGTCCGGACCCCCGAGGGTGAACACTGAAGCTTTCTTT.

J is TRBJ2-7 and V is TRBV19; 9 nucleotides line up with TRBD1. This CDR3 is 15 amino acids long. Germline values: CDR1 LNHDA, CDR2 SQIVND (reference sequence). The J segment lost 2 bases and the V segment lost 4 bases, leaving 6 bases of the junction unmatched. The CDR3 loop reads CASSRPGQGTYEQYF. In DNA form, the CDR3 reads TGTGCCAGTAGTAGGCCAGGACAGGGGACCTACGAGCAGTACTTC.

J is TRBJ1-1 and V is TRBV7-2; D remains unclear. The CDR3 consists of 15 residues. In germline, CDR1 is SGHTA, CDR2 FQGNSA. V dropped 0 bases and J dropped 1 base, with 9 bases sitting between them. CDR3 DNA sequence: TGTGCCAGCAGCTTAGCAGCGGGGTGGAACACTGAAGCTTTCTTT. It specifies CASSLAAGWNTEAFF.

The chain couples TRBV15 to TRBJ2-5; 10 bases match TRBD1. Trimming cost V 5 bases and J 4 bases; bases outside gene matches: 7. Germline V gene sequence: CDR1 LNHNV, CDR2 YYDKDF (reference sequence). This CDR3 is 15 amino acids long. In DNA, the CDR3 is TGTGCCACCAGCGTCCGGGACAGGGGCGGAGAGACCCAGTACTTC. Encoded protein: CATSVRDRGGETQYF.

The genes are TRBV18 and TRBJ1-2, with 7 nucleotides matching TRBD1. The CDR3 covers 15 residues. V was pared by 3 bases and J by 1 base, with 5 bases of the junction left unmatched. The germline gives CDR1 KGHSH, CDR2 LQKENI. The CDR3 sequence: CASSPGTDFNYGYTF. CDR3 sequence (DNA): TGTGCCAGCTCACCTGGGACAGACTTTAACTATGGCTACACCTTC.

The chain is built from TRBV9 and TRBJ2-1; D gene ambiguous. The length of the CDR3 is 13 residues. Trimming left V 3 bases short and J 8 bases short, with 12 bases between. Germline V gene sequence: CDR1 SGDLS, CDR2 YYNGEE. The CDR3 coding sequence is TGTGCCAGCAGCGCGTCCATCCCGGATGAGCAGTTCTTC. It is translated as CASSASIPDEQFF.

The chain couples TRBV21-1 to TRBJ1-1; whether TRBD1, the table's D call, matches the DNA was not checked. TRBV21-1 is a pseudogene locus. There are 19 residues in the CDR3. CDR3 region: CASSKEMVRGQGRRTEAFF. In DNA, the CDR3 is TGTGCCAGCAGCAAAGAAATGGTCAGGGGACAGGGGAGGAGGACTGAAGCTTTCTTT.

This clone came up once. A junction boundary mismatches the germline segment, possibly from a read error. The sample carries other DNA sequences with the same CDR3. The rearrangement uses TRBV5-1 and TRBJ2-5; 8 nucleotides agree with TRBD1. CDR1 is SGHRS, CDR2 YFSETQ, per germline. The length of the CDR3 is 15 residues. CDR3: CASSLGTGPQETQYF. DNA of the CDR3: TGCGCCAGCAGTTTGGGGACAGGTCCACAAGAGACCCAGTACTTC.

V gene TRBV13 combines with J gene TRBJ2-1; no reliable D call. Per the germline V gene, CDR1 is PRHDT and CDR2 is FYEKMQ (reference sequence). This CDR3 spans 16 amino acids. Trimming removed 6 bases at V and 0 bases at J, with 15 bases between. Here the CDR3 DNA reads TGTGCCAGCAGTCGTACCAAAAAGAGCTCCTACAATGAGCAGTTCTTC. Translated: CASSRTKKSSYNEQFF.

This rearrangement joins TRBV4-2 to TRBJ2-5; D possibly corresponds to TRBD1 (5 bases). Trimming shortened V by 0 bases and J by 5 bases, and 13 bases separated the two germline ends. Germline lookup yields CDR1 LGHNA and CDR2 YNFKEQ. This CDR3 is 15 amino acids long. The CDR3 protein is CASSQDRAGRETQYF. DNA of the CDR3: TGTGCCAGCAGCCAAGATCGGGCAGGGCGGGAGACCCAGTACTTC.

The chain combines TRBV6-5 with TRBJ2-6, with D perhaps given as TRBD1 or TRBD2 (5 bases each). Trimming shortened V by 2 bases and J by 5 bases, and 10 bases separated the two germline ends. From germline, CDR1 is MNHEY and CDR2 SVGAGI. The CDR3 consists of 15 residues. CDR3 residues: CASSYGDPRANVLTF. CDR3 bases: TGTGCCAGCAGTTACGGGGACCCGAGGGCCAACGTCCTGACTTTC.

The chain carries TRBV4-3 and TRBJ2-2; no firm D call. The CDR3 consists of 13 residues. V shed 0 bases and J shed 5 bases, with 4 bases lying between them. Germline V gives CDR1 LGHNA, CDR2 YSLEER. The CDR3: CASSQDLTGELFF. The CDR3 region has the DNA TGCGCCAGCAGCCAAGATCTTACCGGGGAGCTGTTTTTT.

This chain joins TRBV7-9 and TRBJ1-4; 7 bases agree with TRBD1. V trimming: 4 bases; J trimming: 8 bases; junction bases outside the gene matches: 13. The CDR3 has 16 amino acids. Germline loops: CDR1 SEHNR, CDR2 FQNEAQ (reference sequence). This chain's CDR3 is CASSSQGGLRGEKLFF. CDR3 DNA: TGTGCCAGCAGCTCCCAGGGGGGCCTCAGAGGGGAAAAACTGTTTTTT.